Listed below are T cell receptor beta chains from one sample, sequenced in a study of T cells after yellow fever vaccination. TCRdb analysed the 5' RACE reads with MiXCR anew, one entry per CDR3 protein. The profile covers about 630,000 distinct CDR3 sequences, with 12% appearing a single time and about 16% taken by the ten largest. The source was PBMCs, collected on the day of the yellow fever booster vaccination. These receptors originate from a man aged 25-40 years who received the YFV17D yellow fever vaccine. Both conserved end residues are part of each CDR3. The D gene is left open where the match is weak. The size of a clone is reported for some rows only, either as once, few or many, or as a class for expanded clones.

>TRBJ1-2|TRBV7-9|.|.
CASSSEAYGYTF
TGTGCCAGCAGCTCTGAGGCCTATGGCTACACCTTC
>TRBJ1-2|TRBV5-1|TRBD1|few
CASSLPGQADGYTF
TGCGCCAGCAGCTTGCCGGGACAGGCCGATGGCTACACCTTC
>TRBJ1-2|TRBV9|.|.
CASSVATGTNYGYTF
TGTGCCAGCAGCGTAGCTACGGGTACTAACTATGGCTACACCTTC
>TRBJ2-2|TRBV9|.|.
CASSRPVNTGELFF
TGTGCCAGCAGCAGGCCAGTAAACACCGGGGAGCTGTTTTTT
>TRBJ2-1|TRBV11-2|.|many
CASSRIPGYNEQFF
TGTGCCAGCAGCCGAATTCCGGGATACAATGAGCAGTTCTTC
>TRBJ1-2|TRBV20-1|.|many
CSASSETGGLFYGYTF
TGCAGTGCTTCCTCCGAGACGGGCGGACTTTTCTATGGCTACACCTTC
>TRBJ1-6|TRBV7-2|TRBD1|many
CASSLGTVNSPLHF
TGTGCCAGCAGCCTCGGGACAGTCAATTCACCCCTCCACTTT
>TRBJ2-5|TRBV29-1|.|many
CSVVRQGGLEETQYF
TGCAGCGTTGTACGACAGGGAGGTTTGGAAGAGACCCAGTACTTC
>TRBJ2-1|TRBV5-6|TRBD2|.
CASRLAGISYNEQFF
TGTGCCAGCAGACTAGCGGGTATCTCCTACAATGAGCAGTTCTTC
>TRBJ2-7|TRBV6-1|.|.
CATYLRGISYEQYF
TGTGCCACCTACCTTCGGGGGATCTCCTACGAGCAGTACTTC
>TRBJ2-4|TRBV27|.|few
CASSRGVGTLAKNIQYF
TGTGCCAGCAGCCGAGGGGTCGGGACTTTAGCCAAAAACATTCAGTACTTC
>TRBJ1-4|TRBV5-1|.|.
CASSFGTVNEKLFF
TGCGCCAGCAGCTTCGGGACGGTGAATGAAAAACTGTTTTTT
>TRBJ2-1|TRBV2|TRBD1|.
CASSTTGGSGNEQFF
TGTGCCAGCAGTACTACAGGGGGCTCTGGCAATGAGCAGTTCTTC